This record looks at one TCR beta chain sequence and its context. These data are taken from a study of blood T cell repertoires in COVID-19. Assay used: immunoSEQ multiplex PCR; TCRdb lists only in-frame clones, some missing. The repertoire has 200,000 to 250,000 clones, about 91% of them found once; the top ten carry 4% to 6%. The sample consisted of peripheral blood. The receptor was isolated from a woman aged 40 to 50 with acute or convalescent COVID-19.

The CDR3 nucleotides read TGTGCCAGCAGTCCTCTAGCGGGGAACACCGGGGAGCTGTTTTTT. Translating it yields CASSPLAGNTGELFF. The chain is built from TRBV11-3 and TRBJ2-2; 8 bases map to TRBD2. The germline V gene has CDR1 SGHNT and CDR2 YENEEA. The trim removed 6 bases at V and 1 base at J, leaving 4 bases unmatched. This CDR3 is built from 15 residues. Full variable domain (missing parts from reference TRBV11-3 and TRBJ2-2): EAGVVQSPRYKIIEKKQPVAFWCNPISGHNTLYWYLQNLGQGPELLIRYENEEAVDDSQLPKDRFSAERLKGVDSTLKIQPAELGDSAVYLCASSPLAGNTGELFFGEGSRLTVL.